This T cell receptor (beta chain) was observed in a study of blood T cell repertoires in COVID-19. The wider study: COVID-19 samples, acute and convalescent, were from the United States, Italy and Spain.

CDR1 is GTSNPN, CDR2 SVGIG, per germline (reference sequence). With 2 bases removed from V and 7 bases from J, the gap between germline ends came to 11 bases. The CDR3 has 12 amino acids. Assay: immunoSEQ multiplex PCR; the TCRdb copy retains only in-frame clones and omits some. The data show about 370,000 clones, roughly 90% seen once. V usage is TRBV30 and J usage is TRBJ1-1; no definite D call. This clonotype was sampled from a woman aged 25 to 39 with COVID-19, enrolled during active disease. The sample was peripheral blood. The CDR3 region is CAWSPREYEAFF. CDR3 DNA: TGTGCCTGGAGTCCCCGGGAGTATGAAGCTTTCTTT.